The 5 T cell receptor beta chains below were found in one sample sequenced in a study of blood T cell repertoires in COVID-19. The assay was immunoSEQ multiplex PCR, and TCRdb's table has in-frame clones only and misses some. The data hold about 260,000 clones, with around 90% observed a single time. Sample: peripheral blood. The source is a human donor in a cohort sampled during active COVID-19.

The chain uses TRBV6-2 or TRBV6-3 and TRBJ2-1, with a possible D match to TRBD2 (5 bases). Germline V gene sequence: CDR1 MNHEY, CDR2 SVGEGT. This CDR3 region has 15 residues. V was clipped by 5 bases and J by 6 bases, with 17 bases between them. The CDR3 reads CASSNLGVTANEQFF. The CDR3 DNA reads as TGTGCCAGCAGTAATCTCGGGGTTACGGCCAATGAGCAGTTCTTC.

A few counts support this clone. This chain connects TRBV7-9 to TRBJ1-4; D not certain. V was pared by 7 bases and J by 6 bases, with 21 bases between. Germline loops: CDR1 SEHNR, CDR2 FQNEAQ (reference sequence). The CDR3 is made up of 16 amino acids. The CDR3 reads CASTQYGSPADEKLFF. CDR3 in DNA: TGTGCCAGCACCCAGTACGGGAGTCCTGCTGATGAAAAACTGTTTTTT.

This rearrangement joins TRBV7-2 to TRBJ2-7, with 9 positions matching TRBD1. CDR3 length equals 15 residues. Germline V CDR1 and CDR2: SGHTA, FQGNSA. Trimming at V came to 6 bases and at J to 5 bases, leaving 11 bases not matched to a gene. CDR3 sequence: CASRLTGTGSHEQYF. The CDR3 coding sequence is TGTGCCAGCAGACTCACCGGGACAGGGTCGCACGAGCAGTACTTC.

DNA for the CDR3: TGTGCCAGCAGCTCGGCTGCGGGGGACGAGCAGTACTTC. Encoded protein: CASSSAAGDEQYF. This rearrangement joins TRBV7-7 to TRBJ2-7; 7 nucleotides line up with TRBD2. J gave up 5 bases and V 4 bases, and 5 bases lay outside the gene matches. Germline values: CDR1 SSHAT, CDR2 FNYEAQ (reference sequence). The CDR3 has 13 residues.

The rearrangement uses TRBV6-2 or TRBV6-3 and TRBJ2-5, with TRBD2 identical over 7 bases. V lost 4 bases, J lost 7 bases, and 15 bases stayed unmatched. The CDR3 contains 16 residues. CDR1 is MNHEY, CDR2 SVGEGT, per germline. The CDR3 spells CASSFGSHLAGVTQYF. The CDR3 DNA reads TGTGCCAGCAGTTTCGGGTCCCACCTCGCGGGGGTGACCCAGTACTTC.